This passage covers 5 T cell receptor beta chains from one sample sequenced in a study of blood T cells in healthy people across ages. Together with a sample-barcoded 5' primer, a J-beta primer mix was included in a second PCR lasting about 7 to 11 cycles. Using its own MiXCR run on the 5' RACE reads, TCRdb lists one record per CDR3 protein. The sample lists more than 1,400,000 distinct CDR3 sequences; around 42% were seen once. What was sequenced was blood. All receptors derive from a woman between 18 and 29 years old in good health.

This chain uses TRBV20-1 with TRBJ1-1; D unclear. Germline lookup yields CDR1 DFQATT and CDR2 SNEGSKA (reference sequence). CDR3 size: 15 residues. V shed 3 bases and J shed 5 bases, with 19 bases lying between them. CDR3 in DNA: TGCAGTGCTAGTGGCCTAGGAAAAGGAGGAACTGAAGCTTTCTTT. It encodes CSASGLGKGGTEAFF.

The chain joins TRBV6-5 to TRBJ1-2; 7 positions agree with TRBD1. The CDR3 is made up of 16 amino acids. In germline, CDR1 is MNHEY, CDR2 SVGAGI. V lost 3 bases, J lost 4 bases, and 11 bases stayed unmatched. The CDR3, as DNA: TGTGCCAGCAGTTATAGCGCGACAGGGCTCGTCTATGGCTACACCTTC. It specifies CASSYSATGLVYGYTF.

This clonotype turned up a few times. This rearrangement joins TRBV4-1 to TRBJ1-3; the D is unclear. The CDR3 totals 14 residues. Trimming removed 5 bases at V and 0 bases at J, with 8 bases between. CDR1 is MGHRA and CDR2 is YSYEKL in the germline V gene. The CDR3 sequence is CASSVASSGNTIYF. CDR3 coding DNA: TGCGCCAGCAGCGTGGCGAGCTCTGGAAACACCATATATTTT.

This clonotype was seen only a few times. The CDR3 sequence: CASLPLAAGQTQYF. The CDR3, as DNA: TGTGCCAGTCTTCCCCTAGCTGCGGGGCAGACCCAGTACTTC. The genes are TRBV6-1 and TRBJ2-5; D possibly corresponds to TRBD2 (6 bases). V was cut by 9 bases and J by 6 bases, with 20 bases left in between. This CDR3 is built from 14 residues. Per the germline V gene, CDR1 is MNHNS and CDR2 is SASEGT.

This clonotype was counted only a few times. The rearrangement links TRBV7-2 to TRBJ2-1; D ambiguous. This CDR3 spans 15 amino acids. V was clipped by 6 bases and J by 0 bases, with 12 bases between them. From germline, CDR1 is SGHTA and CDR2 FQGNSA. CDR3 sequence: CASSYRLDSYNEQFF. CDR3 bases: TGTGCCAGCAGTTATCGACTGGACTCCTACAATGAGCAGTTCTTC.